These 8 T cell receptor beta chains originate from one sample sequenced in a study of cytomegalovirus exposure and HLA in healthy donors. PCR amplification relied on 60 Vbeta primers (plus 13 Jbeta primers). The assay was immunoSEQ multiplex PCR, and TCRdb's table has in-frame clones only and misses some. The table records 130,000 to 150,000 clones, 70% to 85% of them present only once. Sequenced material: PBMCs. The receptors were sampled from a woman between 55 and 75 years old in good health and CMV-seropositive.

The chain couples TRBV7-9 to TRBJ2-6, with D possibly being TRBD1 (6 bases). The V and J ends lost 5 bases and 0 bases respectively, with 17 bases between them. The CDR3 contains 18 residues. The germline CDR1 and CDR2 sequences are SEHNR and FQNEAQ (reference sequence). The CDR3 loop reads CASSAPQGRGSGANVLTF. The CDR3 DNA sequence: TGTGCCAGCAGCGCCCCACAGGGTCGGGGCTCTGGGGCCAACGTCCTGACTTTC.

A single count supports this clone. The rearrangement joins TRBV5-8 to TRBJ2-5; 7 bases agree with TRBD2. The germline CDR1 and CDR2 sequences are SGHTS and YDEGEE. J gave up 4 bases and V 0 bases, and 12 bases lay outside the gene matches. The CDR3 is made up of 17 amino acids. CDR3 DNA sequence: TGTGCCAGCAGCTTGGGGCTTGTAGCGGGCCCTGGAGAGACCCAGTACTTC. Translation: CASSLGLVAGPGETQYF.

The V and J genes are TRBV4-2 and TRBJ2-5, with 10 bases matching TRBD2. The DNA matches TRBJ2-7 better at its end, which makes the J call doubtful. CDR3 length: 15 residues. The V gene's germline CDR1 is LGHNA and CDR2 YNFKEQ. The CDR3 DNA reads TGTGCCAGCAGCCAAGAATCTAGCGGGAGCTACGAGCAGTACTTC. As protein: CASSQESSGSYEQYF.

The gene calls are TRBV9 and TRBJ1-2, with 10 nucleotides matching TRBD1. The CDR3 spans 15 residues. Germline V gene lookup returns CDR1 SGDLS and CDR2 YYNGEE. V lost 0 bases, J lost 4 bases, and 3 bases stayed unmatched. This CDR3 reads CASSVGTGGLYGYTF. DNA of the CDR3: TGTGCCAGCAGCGTAGGGACAGGGGGGCTCTATGGCTACACCTTC.

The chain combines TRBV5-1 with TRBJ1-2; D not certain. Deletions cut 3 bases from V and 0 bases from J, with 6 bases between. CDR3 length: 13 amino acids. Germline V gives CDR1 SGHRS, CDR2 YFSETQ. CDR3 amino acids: CASSSVSNYGYTF. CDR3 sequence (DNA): TGCGCCAGCAGCTCCGTATCTAACTATGGCTACACCTTC.

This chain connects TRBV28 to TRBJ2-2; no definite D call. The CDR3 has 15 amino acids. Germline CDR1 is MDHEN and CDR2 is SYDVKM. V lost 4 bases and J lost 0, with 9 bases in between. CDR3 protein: CASSSPPANTGELFF. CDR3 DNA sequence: TGTGCCAGCAGTTCGCCCCCAGCGAACACCGGGGAGCTGTTTTTT.

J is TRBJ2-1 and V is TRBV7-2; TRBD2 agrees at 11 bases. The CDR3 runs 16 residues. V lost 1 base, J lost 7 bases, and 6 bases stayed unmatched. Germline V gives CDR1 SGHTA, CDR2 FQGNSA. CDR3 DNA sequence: TGTGCCAGCAGCTTAGGGGGGACTAGCGGTTTAAATGAGCAGTTCTTC. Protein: CASSLGGTSGLNEQFF.

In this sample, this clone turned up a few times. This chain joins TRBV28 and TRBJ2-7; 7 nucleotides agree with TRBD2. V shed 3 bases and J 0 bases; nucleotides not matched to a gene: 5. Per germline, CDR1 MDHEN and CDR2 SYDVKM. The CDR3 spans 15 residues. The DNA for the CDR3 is TGTGCCAGCAGTTTGGGGGGAGGGTACTCCTACGAGCAGTACTTC. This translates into CASSLGGGYSYEQYF.